Listed below are T cell receptor beta chains from one sample, sequenced in a study of blood T cell repertoires in COVID-19. Sequencing was performed with immunoSEQ multiplex PCR; in TCRdb, only in-frame clones are kept and a portion is missing. The sample holds 100,000 to 120,000 clones, approximately 82% seen once. Sequenced input: peripheral blood. These receptors originate from an elderly woman with acute or convalescent COVID-19. Each CDR3 is given with its conserved first and last residue. D genes are given only for firm matches. A row's size may be missing; if present it is once, few, many or a size class.

abundance: -; d_gene: -; v_gene: TRBV7-9; j_gene: TRBJ1-5; len: 13; CDR3nt: TGTGCCAGCAGCTTAGTTGAGGATCAGCCCCAGCATTTT; CDR3aa: CASSLVEDQPQHF
abundance: -; d_gene: TRBD1; v_gene: TRBV10-3; j_gene: TRBJ2-1; len: 17; CDR3nt: TGTGCCATCGGTGGCTCATCCCGGGACAGGGGAGGGGATGAGCAGTTCTTC; CDR3aa: CAIGGSSRDRGGDEQFF
abundance: many; d_gene: -; v_gene: TRBV27; j_gene: TRBJ1-6; len: 13; CDR3nt: TGTGCCAGCAGTTTTGTTAATAATTCACCCCTCCACTTT; CDR3aa: CASSFVNNSPLHF
abundance: -; d_gene: TRBD2; v_gene: TRBV5-1; j_gene: TRBJ2-5; len: 17; CDR3nt: TGCGCCAGCAGCTTGGGACTAGCGGGAGGTACAGAAGAGACCCAGTACTTC; CDR3aa: CASSLGLAGGTEETQYF
abundance: few; d_gene: -; v_gene: TRBV4-1; j_gene: TRBJ1-2; len: 16; CDR3nt: TGCGCCAGCAGCCAAGGACTTGGCGGTCAGGGGCGTGGCTACACCTTC; CDR3aa: CASSQGLGGQGRGYTF
abundance: -; d_gene: -; v_gene: TRBV27; j_gene: TRBJ2-5; len: 14; CDR3nt: TGTGCCAGCAGTTCAAGACACTTCGAAGGGACCCAGTACTTC; CDR3aa: CASSSRHFEGTQYF
abundance: -; d_gene: TRBD1; v_gene: TRBV28; j_gene: TRBJ1-4; len: 16; CDR3nt: TGTGCCAGCAGTGAACCGACAGGGACGGGGACTGAAAAACTGTTTTTT; CDR3aa: CASSEPTGTGTEKLFF
abundance: -; d_gene: TRBD2; v_gene: TRBV5-6; j_gene: TRBJ2-5; len: 16; CDR3nt: TGTGCCAGCAGCTTGGTTACTAGCGGGGGAGGAGAGACCCAGTACTTC; CDR3aa: CASSLVTSGGGETQYF
abundance: -; d_gene: TRBD1; v_gene: TRBV28; j_gene: TRBJ2-2; len: 17; CDR3nt: TGTGCCAGCAGCCAAAACCACGGGACAGGGCTCACCGGGGAGCTGTTTTTT; CDR3aa: CASSQNHGTGLTGELFF
abundance: -; d_gene: -; v_gene: TRBV3-1/TRBV3-2; j_gene: TRBJ2-2; len: 11; CDR3nt: TGTGCCAGCTCTTACAACGGGGAGCTGTTTTTT; CDR3aa: CASSYNGELFF
abundance: few; d_gene: -; v_gene: TRBV11-2; j_gene: TRBJ1-1; len: 13; CDR3nt: TGTGCCAGCAGCTTCCAGGGGAACACTGAAGCTTTCTTT; CDR3aa: CASSFQGNTEAFF
abundance: -; d_gene: TRBD1; v_gene: TRBV6-2/TRBV6-3; j_gene: TRBJ2-5; len: 15; CDR3nt: TGTGCCAGCAGTTACTCTGGACAGGGAAGTGAGACCCAGTACTTC; CDR3aa: CASSYSGQGSETQYF
abundance: -; d_gene: -; v_gene: TRBV6-6; j_gene: TRBJ2-1; len: 16; CDR3nt: TGTGCCAGCAGTTACCAAACAGGGAGCTCCTACAATGAGCAGTTCTTC; CDR3aa: CASSYQTGSSYNEQFF
abundance: -; d_gene: -; v_gene: TRBV5-8; j_gene: TRBJ1-5; len: 14; CDR3nt: TGTGCCAGCACGCCTAGGGGTACGGATCAGCCCCAGCATTTT; CDR3aa: CASTPRGTDQPQHF
abundance: -; d_gene: -; v_gene: TRBV10-3; j_gene: TRBJ2-3; len: 16; CDR3nt: TGTGCCATCAGTGAGTCGAGTCTAGATAGCACAGATACGCAGTATTTT; CDR3aa: CAISESSLDSTDTQYF
abundance: -; d_gene: -; v_gene: TRBV3-1/TRBV3-2; j_gene: TRBJ1-2; len: 13; CDR3nt: TGTGCCAGCAGCCAAGCACAGGGTGATGGCTACACCTTC; CDR3aa: CASSQAQGDGYTF
abundance: -; d_gene: -; v_gene: TRBV6-5; j_gene: TRBJ1-2; len: 14; CDR3nt: TGTGCCAGCAGCCGCAACAGGGTTAACTATGGCTACACCTTC; CDR3aa: CASSRNRVNYGYTF
abundance: -; d_gene: TRBD1; v_gene: TRBV7-9; j_gene: TRBJ2-7; len: 15; CDR3nt: TGTGCCAGCAGAGACCTCCGGGACAGCTCCTACGAGCAGTACTTC; CDR3aa: CASRDLRDSSYEQYF
abundance: -; d_gene: TRBD2; v_gene: TRBV27; j_gene: TRBJ2-7; len: 13; CDR3nt: TGTGCCAGCAGTTTATCGTTCGGGGGGAGTCGAATCTTC; CDR3aa: CASSLSFGGSRIF
abundance: -; d_gene: -; v_gene: TRBV9; j_gene: TRBJ1-4; len: 15; CDR3nt: TGTGCCAGCAGCGCAGAGCAGGGGTATAATGAAAAACTGTTTTTT; CDR3aa: CASSAEQGYNEKLFF
abundance: -; d_gene: -; v_gene: TRBV24-1; j_gene: TRBJ2-7; len: 14; CDR3nt: TGTGCCACCAGTCCCGATCGAGTTCCCTACGAGCAGTACTTC; CDR3aa: CATSPDRVPYEQYF
abundance: -; d_gene: TRBD1; v_gene: TRBV29-1; j_gene: TRBJ2-1; len: 15; CDR3nt: TGCAGCGTTGAGGGGTGGACAGGGTCCATCAATGAGCAGTTCTTC; CDR3aa: CSVEGWTGSINEQFF